A selection of T cell receptor beta chains follows, all from one sample in a study of CD8 T cells in ankylosing spondylitis. TCRdb re-called the 5' RACE reads with MiXCR, one entry per CDR3 protein. Seen here are 500,000 or so distinct CDR3 sequences, about 5% observed once, and the top ten hold roughly 3.5%. Sequences were obtained from blood, either unsorted or a sorted T cell fraction (not recorded which). These receptors originate from a male donor with ankylosing spondylitis. The CDR3 runs from the conserved cysteine through the conserved F or W. A D gene is named only where the DNA matches it firmly. Where a row states a size, it is once, few, many or the class of an expanded clone; other rows omit it.

>TRBV5-1|TRBJ2-7|many|NA
TGCGCCAGCAGCTTGCTTAGGGGCTACGAGCAGTACTTC
CASSLLRGYEQYF
>TRBV4-3|TRBJ1-3|few|NA
TGCGCCAGCAGCCAAGAGCCGGCTGGCGGAGACACCATATATTTT
CASSQEPAGGDTIYF
>TRBV4-3|TRBJ2-7|many|NA
TGCGCCAGCAGCCAAGAACCCGACAGCTCCTACGAGCAGTACTTC
CASSQEPDSSYEQYF
>TRBV4-3|TRBJ2-7|few|TRBD1
TGCGCCAGCAGCCCGGGACAGGCGGTCTACGAGCAGTACTTC
CASSPGQAVYEQYF
>TRBV5-1|TRBJ2-7|NA|NA
TGCGCCAGCAGCTTTGGACTGACCCTCTACGAGCAGTACTTC
CASSFGLTLYEQYF
>TRBV5-1|TRBJ2-1|many|TRBD2
TGCGCCAGCAGCTTGGGGAGCGGGAGCAGTTACTATGAGCAGTTCTTC
CASSLGSGSSYYEQFF
>TRBV20-1|TRBJ2-1|few|NA
TGCAGTGCTAGAATGCCAGGGCGCTACAATGAGCAGTTCTTC
CSARMPGRYNEQFF
>TRBV7-6|TRBJ2-7|many|NA
NA
CASSLLSGPPYEQYF
>TRBV5-1|TRBJ2-3|many|TRBD1
TGCGCCAGCAGCTCCGGGACAGGGGCAGATACGCAGTATTTT
CASSSGTGADTQYF
>TRBV20-1|TRBJ2-5|many|TRBD1
TGCAGTGCTAGAGTCGGACAGGGGGTCGAGACCCAGTACTTC
CSARVGQGVETQYF
>TRBV7-9|TRBJ1-1|many|NA
TGTGCCAGCAGCTTAAAGGCAGCTGAAGCTTTCTTT
CASSLKAAEAFF
>TRBV3-1|TRBJ1-2|NA|NA
TGTGCCAGCAGCCAGATTGGGCACTATGGCTACACCTTC
CASSQIGHYGYTF
>TRBV12-3/TRBV12-4|TRBJ1-3|few|TRBD1
TGTGCCAGCAGTCAACGGACAGGCCTCTTGAACACCATATATTTT
CASSQRTGLLNTIYF
>TRBV20-1|TRBJ2-2|many|NA
TGCAGTGCTAGGGGCGGATCGAACACCGGGGAGCTGTTTTTT
CSARGGSNTGELFF
>TRBV7-9|TRBJ1-1|many|NA
TGTGCCAGCAGCTTCGGTATCGGAGGGACTGAAGCTTTCTTT
CASSFGIGGTEAFF